This T cell receptor beta chain was observed in a study of glioma-infiltrating T cells. A few counts support this clonotype. The CDR3 consists of 14 residues. Trimming removed 9 bases at V and 3 bases at J, with 14 bases between. Germline V gene sequence: CDR1 LNHDA, CDR2 SQIVND (reference sequence). TCR alpha and beta CDR3 regions were amplified from RNA using iRepertoire nested multiplex PCR. TCRdb re-called the multiplex PCR reads with MiXCR, one entry per CDR3 protein. The table has fewer than 200,000 distinct CDR3 sequences, approximately 40% seen once. Material for sequencing was glioma tissue, nonneoplastic brain tissue, or PBMCs (not recorded which). The chain uses TRBV19 and TRBJ2-2; a weak D match, TRBD1 (6 bases). This TCR came from a human donor with low-grade glioma or glioblastoma, undergoing nonglioma brain surgery, or in good health (not recorded which). The CDR3 loop is CASREDRDTGELFF. The DNA of the CDR3 is TGTGCCAGCCGTGAGGACAGAGACACCGGGGAGCTGTTTTTT.